The 11 T cell receptor beta chains in this list originate from one sample, sequenced in a study of CD8+ T cells in alopecia areata listed by TCRdb under 2018. The time point label for this specimen denotes: 24 weeks on oral tofacitinib. The treatment or condition label, read with the paper, signifies: oral pan-JAK inhibitor, 5-10 mg twice daily. Libraries were constructed by the immunoSEQ multiplex PCR assay. RNA was extracted from all samples and reverse transcribed into cDNA, which served as template for TCR sequencing. Sourced from immuneACCESS, this table was stored by TCRdb with only in-frame sequences that have V and J called. A share of the clones is absent; for the studies checked, an unresolved V gene accounts for under half, and the remainder has no known explanation. This sample lists 150,000 to 200,000 clones; 60% were detected once. The ten most abundant clones make up approximately 0.93% of the sample.

This specimen was CD4+ T cells sorted from blood, taken at week 24, from a patient treated with tofacitinib. These receptors all stem from a human donor with alopecia areata.

The chain links TRBV19 to TRBJ1-3; D might be TRBD1 (5 bases). The CDR3 runs to 15 residues. Per the germline V gene, CDR1 is LNHDA and CDR2 is SQIVND (reference sequence). Trimming removed 7 bases from V and 3 bases from J, with 16 bases in between. CDR3 amino acids: CASTDSPGFGNTIYF. CDR3 nucleotides: TGTGCCAGTACCGACAGCCCCGGCTTTGGAAACACCATATATTTT.

This chain uses TRBV30 with TRBJ1-1, with D hard to call. V was clipped by 3 bases and J by 1 base, with 9 bases between them. Germline CDR1 GTSNPN, CDR2 SVGIG (reference sequence). The CDR3 loop spans 13 amino acids. The CDR3 here is CAWRSFGNTEAFF. Written as DNA, the CDR3 is TGTGCCTGGAGATCATTTGGGAACACTGAAGCTTTCTTT.

This clone appeared a few times. The CDR3 loop reads CATSRVLDETDKNIQYF. DNA of the CDR3: TGTGCCACCAGCAGAGTTTTGGACGAAACGGACAAAAACATTCAGTACTTC. The V gene is TRBV15, the J gene TRBJ2-4, with D unclear. Germline V lookup: CDR1 LNHNV, CDR2 YYDKDF (reference sequence). There are 17 residues in the CDR3. Trimming took 1 base from V and 3 from J, leaving 16 bases between them.

The chain employs TRBV30 and TRBJ2-3; D unclear. Trimming removed 4 bases from V and 0 bases from J, with 8 bases in between. Germline loops: CDR1 GTSNPN, CDR2 SVGIG (reference sequence). This CDR3 is built from 13 residues. As DNA, the CDR3 is TGTGCCTGGACTGCGAGGAGCACAGATACGCAGTATTTT. Translated, it gives CAWTARSTDTQYF.

This rearrangement joins TRBV7-3 to TRBJ2-6; weak D call: TRBD1 (5 bases). This CDR3 is 15 amino acids long. V was cut by 2 bases and J by 2 bases, with 7 bases left in between. The germline CDR1 and CDR2 sequences are SGHTA and FQGTGA. The CDR3 DNA is TGTGCCAGCAGCTTACAGGGAACTGGGGCCAACGTCCTGACTTTC. This codes for CASSLQGTGANVLTF.

The gene calls are TRBV30 and TRBJ1-1, with TRBD1 as a possible D gene (5 bases). CDR1 is GTSNPN, CDR2 SVGIG, per germline (reference sequence). This CDR3 is built from 14 residues. V was pared by 3 bases and J by 1 base, with 12 bases between. CDR3 DNA: TGTGCCTGGAGACCGCGGGGGGGGAACACTGAAGCTTTCTTT. It codes for CAWRPRGGNTEAFF.

The V gene is TRBV10-3, the J gene TRBJ2-3; the match to TRBD2 covers 10 bases. This CDR3 comprises 15 residues. With 3 bases clipped from V and 2 bases from J, the junction kept 2 bases outside the gene matches. CDR1 and CDR2 from the germline V gene are ENHRY and SYGVKD. The CDR3, as DNA: TGTGCCATCAGTGAAGCGGGGGGGGTCACAGATACGCAGTATTTT. It yields the protein CAISEAGGVTDTQYF.

This chain joins TRBV7-3 and TRBJ2-3; D unresolved. The V and J ends lost 1 base and 8 bases respectively, with 10 bases between them. This CDR3 is 13 amino acids long. The germline CDR1 and CDR2 sequences are SGHTA and FQGTGA. CDR3 coding DNA: TGTGCCAGCAGCTTAAACGCATGGGGTACGCAGTATTTT. Encoded protein: CASSLNAWGTQYF.

The table lists this clone with a few counts. The rearrangement joins TRBV7-9 to TRBJ2-1; the D gene is possibly TRBD2 (5 bases). This CDR3 is 9 amino acids long. CDR1 and CDR2 from the germline V gene are SEHNR and FQNEAQ (reference sequence). The ends were cut back, 11 bases at V and 15 bases at J, with 14 bases in the middle. DNA of the CDR3: TGTGCCCATATCCCCGAGGGGTTCTTC. Its protein is CAHIPEGFF.

The chain uses TRBV25-1 and TRBJ2-3; 7 bases are shared with TRBD2. CDR3 length: 14 residues. Germline-derived CDR1 and CDR2 are MGHDK and SYGVNS. The V and J ends lost 5 bases and 0 bases, in that order; junction bases with no gene match: 2. This chain's CDR3 is CASSLAGSTDTQYF. In DNA, the CDR3 is TGTGCCAGCAGTTTAGCGGGTAGCACAGATACGCAGTATTTT.

The gene calls are TRBV30 and TRBJ1-2, with D perhaps TRBD1 (6 bases). Germline assignment: CDR1 GTSNPN and CDR2 SVGIG (reference sequence). The length of the CDR3 is 14 residues. Trimming removed 1 base from V and 4 bases from J, with 13 bases in between. In DNA form, the CDR3 reads TGTGCCTGGAGTGCCTCACGGGGGCCCTATGGCTACACCTTC. This gives the protein CAWSASRGPYGYTF. Combining the CDR3 with reference TRBV30 and TRBJ1-2 gives the whole variable domain SQTIHQWPATLVQPVGSPLSLECTVEGTSNPNLYWYRQAAGRGLQLLFYSVGIGQISSEVPQNLSASRPQDRQFILSSKKLLLSDSGFYLCAWSASRGPYGYTFGSGTRLTVV.